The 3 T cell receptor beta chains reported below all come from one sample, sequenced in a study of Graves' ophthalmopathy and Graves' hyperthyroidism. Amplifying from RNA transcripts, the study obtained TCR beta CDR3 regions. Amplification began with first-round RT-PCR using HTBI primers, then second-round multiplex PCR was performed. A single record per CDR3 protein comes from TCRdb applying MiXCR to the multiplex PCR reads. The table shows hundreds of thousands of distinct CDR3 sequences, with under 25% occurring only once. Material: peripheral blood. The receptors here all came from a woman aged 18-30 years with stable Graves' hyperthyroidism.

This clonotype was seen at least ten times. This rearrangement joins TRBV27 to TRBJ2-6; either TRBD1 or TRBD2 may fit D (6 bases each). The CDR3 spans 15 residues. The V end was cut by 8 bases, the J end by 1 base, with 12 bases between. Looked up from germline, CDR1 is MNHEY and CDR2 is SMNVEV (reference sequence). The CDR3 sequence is CASYQGGSGANVLTF. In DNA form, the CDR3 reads TGTGCCAGCTACCAAGGGGGGTCTGGGGCCAACGTCCTGACTTTC.

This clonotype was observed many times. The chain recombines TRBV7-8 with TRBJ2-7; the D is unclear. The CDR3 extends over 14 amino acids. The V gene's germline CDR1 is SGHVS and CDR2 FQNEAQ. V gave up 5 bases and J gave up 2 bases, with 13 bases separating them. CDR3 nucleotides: TGTGCCAGCAGCCGAGGACCTGAAACCTACGAGCAGTACTTC. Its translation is CASSRGPETYEQYF.

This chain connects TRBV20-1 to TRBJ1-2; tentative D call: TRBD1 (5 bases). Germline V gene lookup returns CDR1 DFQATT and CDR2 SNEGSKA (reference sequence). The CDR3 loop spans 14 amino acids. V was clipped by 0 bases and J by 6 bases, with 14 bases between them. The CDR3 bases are TGCAGTGCTAGAGATTCGGGCAGGGTAGATGGCTACACCTTC. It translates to CSARDSGRVDGYTF.